This T cell receptor beta chain came from a study of blood T cell repertoires in COVID-19. The ends lost 6 bases at V and 8 bases at J; junction bases unmatched: 13. In germline, CDR1 is SGHTA, CDR2 FQGTGA. The CDR3 totals 16 residues. Two negative PCRs, clearance, or symptom resolution were required of recovered Cohort 3 donors. Sequencing used immunoSEQ multiplex PCR; TCRdb keeps in-frame clones, though not all of them. The sample yields approximately 440,000 clones, 90% seen once. This receptor was identified in a man younger than 30 who had recovered from COVID-19. The sample comprised PBMCs or T cells enriched from blood (not recorded which). The chain is built from TRBV7-3 and TRBJ2-1, with 10 bases identical to TRBD2. DNA of the CDR3: TGTGCCAGCAGTCGAGGGGTAAGCGGGAGGGAGGATGAGCAGTTCTTC. Its protein is CASSRGVSGREDEQFF.